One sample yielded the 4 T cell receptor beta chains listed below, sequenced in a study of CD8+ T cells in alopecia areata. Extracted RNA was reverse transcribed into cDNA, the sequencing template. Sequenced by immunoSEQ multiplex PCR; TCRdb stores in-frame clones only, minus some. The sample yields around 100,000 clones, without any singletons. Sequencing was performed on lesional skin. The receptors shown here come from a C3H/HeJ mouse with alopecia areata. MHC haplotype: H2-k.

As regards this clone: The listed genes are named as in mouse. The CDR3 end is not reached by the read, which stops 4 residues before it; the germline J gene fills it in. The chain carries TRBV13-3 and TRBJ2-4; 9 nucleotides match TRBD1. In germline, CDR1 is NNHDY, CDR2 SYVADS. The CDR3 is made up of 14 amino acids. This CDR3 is CASSVRDRANTLYF. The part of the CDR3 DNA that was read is TGTGCCAGCAGTGTCCGGGACAGGGCGAAC.

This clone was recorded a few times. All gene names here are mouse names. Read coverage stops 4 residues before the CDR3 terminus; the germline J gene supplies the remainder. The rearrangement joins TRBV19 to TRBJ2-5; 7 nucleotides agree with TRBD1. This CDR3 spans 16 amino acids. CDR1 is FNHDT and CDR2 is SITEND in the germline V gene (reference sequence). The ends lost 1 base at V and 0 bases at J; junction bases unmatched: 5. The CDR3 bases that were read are TGTGCCAGCAGTATACTGGGACAGCTTAACCAAGAC. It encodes CASSILGQLNQD. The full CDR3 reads CASSILGQLNQDTQYF.

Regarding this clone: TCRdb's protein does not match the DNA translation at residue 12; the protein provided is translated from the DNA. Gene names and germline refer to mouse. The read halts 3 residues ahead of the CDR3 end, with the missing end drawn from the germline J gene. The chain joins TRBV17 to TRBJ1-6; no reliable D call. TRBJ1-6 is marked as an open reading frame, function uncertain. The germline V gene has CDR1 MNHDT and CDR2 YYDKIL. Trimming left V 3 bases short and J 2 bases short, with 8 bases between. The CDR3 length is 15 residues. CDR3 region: CASSSARPYNSPLYF. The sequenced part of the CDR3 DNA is TGTGCTAGCAGTAGTGCCAGGCCCTATAATTCGCCC.

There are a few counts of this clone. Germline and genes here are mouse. The covered CDR3 bases are TGTGCCTGGAGTCTGGGGGGCGCGGGGGCT. Translated: CAWSLGGAGA. The whole CDR3 region reads CAWSLGGAGAEQFF. The chain couples TRBV31 to TRBJ2-1; possibly TRBD2 for D (7 bases). The sequence runs out 4 residues before the end of the CDR3; the remainder is reconstructed from the germline J gene. Germline loops: CDR1 GKSSPN, CDR2 SITVG. This CDR3 region has 14 residues.